This record looks at one T cell receptor beta chain sequence and its context. The data stem from a study of blood T cell repertoires in COVID-19. Background on the study: Both acute and convalescent COVID-19 samples were obtained from the United States, Italy and Spain. Sources were T cells, B-cell-depleted T cells, or PBMCs; the material itself was cDNA or gDNA.

The germline V gene has CDR1 SQVTM and CDR2 ANQGSEA. Deletions cut 6 bases from V and 4 bases from J, with 12 bases between. The CDR3 is made up of 12 amino acids. Under the authors' procedure: Amplification from reference gene primers served as the basis for estimated nucleated cell counts. Sequenced by immunoSEQ multiplex PCR; TCRdb stores in-frame clones only, minus some. For V, J and clone size, that table is used; D and trimming come from the DNA. The sample lists roughly 60,000 clones, 70% to 90% occurring once. The rearrangement links TRBV29-1 to TRBJ2-5; tentative D call: TRBD2 (6 bases). Sequencing was carried out using peripheral blood. This receptor was taken from a man in his forties or fifties with acute or convalescent COVID-19. The CDR3 loop is CSVVISGETQYF. The CDR3 nucleotides are TGCAGCGTCGTTATTAGCGGAGAGACCCAGTACTTC.